The T cell receptor beta chain under discussion was sequenced for a study of CD8+ T cells in alopecia areata. The study, taken as a whole, reports: In scalp samples, resident alphabeta T cells of normal skin are also sequenced. Scalp clonality dropped significantly under tofacitinib, as did expanded CD8+ top-100 clones.

CDR1 is MRHNA and CDR2 is SNTAGT in the germline V gene. V was clipped by 3 bases and J by 7 bases, with 13 bases between them. The CDR3 loop spans 15 amino acids. This clone was seen a few times. The antigen is unknown. The authors extracted RNA and reverse transcribed it into cDNA as the sequencing template. TCRdb keeps only in-frame clones here, not all; method: immunoSEQ multiplex PCR. Here the sample spans some 170,000 clones, about 53% being singletons. Treatment reported: oral pan-JAK inhibitor, 5-10 mg twice daily. Researchers took lesional scalp punch biopsies and peripheral blood from people who were alopecia areata patients. Using a FACSAria, the CD4+ and CD8+ T cells were sorted from the PBMCs.

Source: CD8+ T cells sorted from blood, taken at week 24, from a patient treated with tofacitinib. The source is a human donor with alopecia areata. The chain carries TRBV6-4 and TRBJ1-6, with no clear D. The CDR3 loop reads CASSESGLTNSPLHF. The CDR3 coding sequence is TGTGCCAGCAGTGAATCTGGACTGACCAATTCACCCCTCCACTTT.